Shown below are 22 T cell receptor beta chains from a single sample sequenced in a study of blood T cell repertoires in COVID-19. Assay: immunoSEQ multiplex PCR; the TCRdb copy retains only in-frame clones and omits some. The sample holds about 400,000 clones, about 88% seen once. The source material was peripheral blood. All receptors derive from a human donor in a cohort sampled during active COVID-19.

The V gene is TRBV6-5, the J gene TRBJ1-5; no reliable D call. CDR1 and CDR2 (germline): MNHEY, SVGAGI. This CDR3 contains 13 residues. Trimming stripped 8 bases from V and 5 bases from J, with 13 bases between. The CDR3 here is CASANQWHQPQHF. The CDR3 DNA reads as TGTGCCAGCGCAAACCAGTGGCATCAGCCCCAGCATTTT.

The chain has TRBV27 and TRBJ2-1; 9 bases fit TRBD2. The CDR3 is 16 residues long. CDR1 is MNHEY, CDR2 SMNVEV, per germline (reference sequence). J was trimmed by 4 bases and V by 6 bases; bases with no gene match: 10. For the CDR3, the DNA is TGTGCCAGCAGCTCCGTAGCGGGAGAGGGGTACAATGAGCAGTTCTTC. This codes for CASSSVAGEGYNEQFF.

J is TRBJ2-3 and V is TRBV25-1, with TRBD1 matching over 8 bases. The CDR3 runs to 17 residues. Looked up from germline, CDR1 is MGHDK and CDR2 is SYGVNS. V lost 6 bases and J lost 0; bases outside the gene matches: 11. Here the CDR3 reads CASSPAGTGWSTDTQYF. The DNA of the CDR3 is TGTGCCAGCAGCCCCGCCGGGACAGGCTGGAGCACAGATACGCAGTATTTT.

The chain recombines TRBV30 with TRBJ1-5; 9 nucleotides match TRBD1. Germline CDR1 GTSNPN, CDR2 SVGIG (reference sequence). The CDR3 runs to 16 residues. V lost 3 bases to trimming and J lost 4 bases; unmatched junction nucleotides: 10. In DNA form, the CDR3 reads TGTGCCTGGAGCTCCGGACAGGGGTTCGGTAATCAGCCCCAGCATTTT. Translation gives CAWSSGQGFGNQPQHF.

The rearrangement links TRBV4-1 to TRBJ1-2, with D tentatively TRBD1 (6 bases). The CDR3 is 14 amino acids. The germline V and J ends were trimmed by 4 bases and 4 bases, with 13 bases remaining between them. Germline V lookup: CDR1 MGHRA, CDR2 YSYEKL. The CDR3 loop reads CASSLPGQRYGYTF. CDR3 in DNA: TGCGCCAGCAGCCTTCCCGGACAGCGCTATGGCTACACCTTC.

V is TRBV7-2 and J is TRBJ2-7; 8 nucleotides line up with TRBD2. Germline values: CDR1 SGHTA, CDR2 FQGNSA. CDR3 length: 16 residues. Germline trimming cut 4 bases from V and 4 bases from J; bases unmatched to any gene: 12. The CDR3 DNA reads TGTGCCAGCAGCTCCGCCGGGGCGGGGGGCCCTTACGAGCAGTACTTC. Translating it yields CASSSAGAGGPYEQYF. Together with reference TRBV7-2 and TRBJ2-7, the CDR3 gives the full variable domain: GAGVSQSPSNKVTEKGKDVELRCDPISGHTALYWYRQSLGQGLEFLIYFQGNSAPDKSGLPSDRFSAERTGGSVSTLTIQRTQQEDSAVYLCASSSAGAGGPYEQYFGPGTRLTVT.

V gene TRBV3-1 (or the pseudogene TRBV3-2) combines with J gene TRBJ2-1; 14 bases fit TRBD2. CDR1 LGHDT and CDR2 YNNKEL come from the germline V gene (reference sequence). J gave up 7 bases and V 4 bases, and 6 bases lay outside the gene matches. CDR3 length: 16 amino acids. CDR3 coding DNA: TGTGCCAGCAGCCCTCCGGGACTAGCGGGAGCGAATGAGCAGTTCTTC. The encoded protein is CASSPPGLAGANEQFF.

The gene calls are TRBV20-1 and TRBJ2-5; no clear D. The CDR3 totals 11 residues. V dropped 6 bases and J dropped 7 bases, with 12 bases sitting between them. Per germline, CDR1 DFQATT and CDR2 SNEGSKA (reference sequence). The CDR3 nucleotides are TGCAGTGCGAGGCACATAGGGACCCAGTACTTC. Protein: CSARHIGTQYF.

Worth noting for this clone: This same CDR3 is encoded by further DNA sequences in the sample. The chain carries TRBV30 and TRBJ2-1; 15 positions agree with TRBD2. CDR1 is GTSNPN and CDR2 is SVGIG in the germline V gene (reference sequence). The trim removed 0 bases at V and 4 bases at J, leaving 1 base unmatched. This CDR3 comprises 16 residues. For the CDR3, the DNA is TGTGCCTGGAGTGTTGGACTAGCGGGGGGGTACAATGAGCAGTTCTTC. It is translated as CAWSVGLAGGYNEQFF.

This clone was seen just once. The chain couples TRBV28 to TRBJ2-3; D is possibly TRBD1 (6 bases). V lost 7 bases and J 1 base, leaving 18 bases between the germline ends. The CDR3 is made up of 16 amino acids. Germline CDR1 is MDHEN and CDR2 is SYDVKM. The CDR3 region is CASIPSTGGGTDTQYF. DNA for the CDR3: TGTGCCAGCATTCCCTCGACAGGAGGAGGCACAGATACGCAGTATTTT.

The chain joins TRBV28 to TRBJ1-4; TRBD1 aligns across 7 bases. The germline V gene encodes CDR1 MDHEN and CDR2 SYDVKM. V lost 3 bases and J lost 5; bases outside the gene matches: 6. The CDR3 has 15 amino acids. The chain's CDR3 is CASSFAGTVNEKLFF. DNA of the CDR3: TGTGCCAGCAGTTTCGCCGGGACAGTGAATGAAAAACTGTTTTTT. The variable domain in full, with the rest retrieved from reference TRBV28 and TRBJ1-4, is DVKVTQSSRYLVKRTGEKVFLECVQDMDHENMFWYRQDPGLGLRLIYFSYDVKMKEKGDIPEGYSVSREKKERFSLILESASTNQTSMYLCASSFAGTVNEKLFFGSGTQLSVL.

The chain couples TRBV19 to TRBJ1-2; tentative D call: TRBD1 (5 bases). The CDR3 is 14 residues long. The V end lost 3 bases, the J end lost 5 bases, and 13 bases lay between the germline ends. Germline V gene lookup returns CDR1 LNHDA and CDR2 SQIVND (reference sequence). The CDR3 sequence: CASSIGDFGYGYTF. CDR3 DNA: TGTGCCAGTAGTATCGGGGACTTCGGGTATGGCTACACCTTC.

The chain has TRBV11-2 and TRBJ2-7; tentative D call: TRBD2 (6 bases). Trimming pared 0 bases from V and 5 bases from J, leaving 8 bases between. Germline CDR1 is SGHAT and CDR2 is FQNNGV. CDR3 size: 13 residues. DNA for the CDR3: TGTGCCAGCAGCTTAGATAGGGAGGACGAGCAGTACTTC. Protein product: CASSLDREDEQYF. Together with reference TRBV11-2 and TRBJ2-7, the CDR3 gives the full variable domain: EAGVAQSPRYKIIEKRQSVAFWCNPISGHATLYWYQQILGQGPKLLIQFQNNGVVDDSQLPKDRFSAERLKGVDSTLKIQPAKLEDSAVYLCASSLDREDEQYFGPGTRLTVT.

CDR3 in amino acids: CASSDANLSIEQYF. The CDR3 DNA reads TGTGCCAGCAGTGATGCGAACTTATCTATCGAGCAGTACTTC. The chain uses TRBV2 and TRBJ2-7; no clear D. CDR1 is SNHLY, CDR2 FYNNEI, per germline. The V end was cut by 3 bases, the J end by 6 bases, with 15 bases between. The CDR3 sequence is 14 residues long.

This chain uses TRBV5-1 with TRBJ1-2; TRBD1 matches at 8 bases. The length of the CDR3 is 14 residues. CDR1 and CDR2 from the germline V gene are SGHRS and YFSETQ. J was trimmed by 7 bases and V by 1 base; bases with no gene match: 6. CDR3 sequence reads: CASSLLVQGAGYTF. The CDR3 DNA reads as TGCGCCAGCAGCTTGTTGGTTCAGGGGGCTGGCTACACCTTC.

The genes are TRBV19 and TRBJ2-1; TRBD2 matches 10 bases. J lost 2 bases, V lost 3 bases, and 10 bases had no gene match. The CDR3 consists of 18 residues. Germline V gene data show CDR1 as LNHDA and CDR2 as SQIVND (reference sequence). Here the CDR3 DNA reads TGTGCCAGTAGTATTGTGGGAGTAGGACTAGCGGCCTACAATGAGCAGTTCTTC. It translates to CASSIVGVGLAAYNEQFF. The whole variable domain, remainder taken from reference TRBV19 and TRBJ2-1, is DGGITQSPKYLFRKEGQNVTLSCEQNLNHDAMYWYRQDPGQGLRLIYYSQIVNDFQKGDIAEGYSVSREKKESFPLTVTSAQKNPTAFYLCASSIVGVGLAAYNEQFFGPGTRLTVL.

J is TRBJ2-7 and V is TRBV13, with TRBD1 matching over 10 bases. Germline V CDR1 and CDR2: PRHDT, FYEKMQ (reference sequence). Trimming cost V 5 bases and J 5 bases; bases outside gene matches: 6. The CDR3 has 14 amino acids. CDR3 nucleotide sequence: TGTGCCAGCAGCCCGGGGACAGGGGCCCACGAGCAGTACTTC. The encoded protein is CASSPGTGAHEQYF.

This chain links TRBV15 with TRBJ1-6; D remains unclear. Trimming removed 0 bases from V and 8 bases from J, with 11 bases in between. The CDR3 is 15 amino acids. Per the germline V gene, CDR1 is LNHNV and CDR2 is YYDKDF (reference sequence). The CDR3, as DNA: TGTGCCACCAGCAGAGATCGGGTAGCGGATTCACCCCTCCACTTT. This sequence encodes CATSRDRVADSPLHF.

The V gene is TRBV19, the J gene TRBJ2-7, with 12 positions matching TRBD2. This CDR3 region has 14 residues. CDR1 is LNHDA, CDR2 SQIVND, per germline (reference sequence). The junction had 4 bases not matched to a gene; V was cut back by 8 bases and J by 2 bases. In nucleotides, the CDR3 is TGTGCCAGTGGCCGGACTAGCGGGACCTACGAGCAGTACTTC. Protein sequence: CASGRTSGTYEQYF.

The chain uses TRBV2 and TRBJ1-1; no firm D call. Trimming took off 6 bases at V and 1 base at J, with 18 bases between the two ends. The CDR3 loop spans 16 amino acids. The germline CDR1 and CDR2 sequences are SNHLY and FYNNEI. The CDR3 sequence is CASRKTLSDKNTEAFF. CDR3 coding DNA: TGTGCCAGCAGAAAAACTCTTTCAGACAAGAACACTGAAGCTTTCTTT.

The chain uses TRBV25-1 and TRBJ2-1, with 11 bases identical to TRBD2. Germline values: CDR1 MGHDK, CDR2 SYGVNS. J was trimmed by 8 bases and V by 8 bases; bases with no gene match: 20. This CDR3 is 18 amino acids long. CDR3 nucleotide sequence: TGTGCCAGCGGCTTAGGGAACTGGAAACTAGCGGGAGAAGATGAGCAGTTCTTC. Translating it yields CASGLGNWKLAGEDEQFF.

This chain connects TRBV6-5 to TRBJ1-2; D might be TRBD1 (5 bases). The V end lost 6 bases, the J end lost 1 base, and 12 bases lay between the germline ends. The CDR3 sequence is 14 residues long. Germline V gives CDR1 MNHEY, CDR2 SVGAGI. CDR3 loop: CASSQGRNNYGYTF. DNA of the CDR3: TGTGCCAGCAGCCAGGGAAGGAATAACTATGGCTACACCTTC.